The 31 T cell receptor beta chains below were found in one sample sequenced in a study of T cells in Graves' hyperthyroidism and ophthalmopathy. The investigators amplified TCR beta CDR3 regions from RNA transcripts. RT-PCR in the first round (using the HTBI primer set) targeted the TCR CDR3. TCRdb processed the multiplex PCR reads anew with MiXCR; each CDR3 protein has one entry. The table lists under 250,000 distinct CDR3 sequences, approximately 24% of them singletons, with approximately 35% in the top ten. Specimen: blood. The source of these receptors is a woman aged 35 to 49 with Graves' ophthalmopathy.

This clonotype occurred many times. The rearrangement uses TRBV5-1 and TRBJ2-7, with 9 bases matching TRBD2. The V gene's germline CDR1 is SGHRS and CDR2 YFSETQ. The J segment lost 2 bases and the V segment lost 4 bases, leaving 7 bases of the junction unmatched. This CDR3 spans 15 amino acids. The CDR3: CASSVTSGPTYEQYF. The CDR3 bases are TGCGCCAGCAGCGTGACTAGCGGACCGACCTACGAGCAGTACTTC.

This clonotype was seen repeatedly, ten times or more. This chain links TRBV15 with TRBJ2-7; TRBD1 or TRBD2 may be the D gene (6 bases each). This CDR3 region has 17 residues. Trimming pared 0 bases from V and 6 bases from J, leaving 21 bases between. The V gene's germline CDR1 is LNHNV and CDR2 YYDKDF (reference sequence). The CDR3 loop reads CATSRDPGGHRLSEQYF. The CDR3 DNA follows: TGTGCCACCAGCAGAGATCCCGGGGGACACCGGTTGTCCGAGCAGTACTTC.

Many counts were recorded for this clonotype. The chain employs TRBV30 and TRBJ1-3; D gene unclear. V was pared by 4 bases and J by 4 bases, with 11 bases between. The CDR3 loop spans 13 amino acids. From germline, CDR1 is GTSNPN and CDR2 SVGIG (reference sequence). CDR3 nucleotide sequence: TGTGCCTGGATCTCTGGGCGGGGAAACACCATATATTTT. Protein sequence: CAWISGRGNTIYF.

The chain uses TRBV20-1 and TRBJ2-5; no definite D call. The CDR3 has 12 residues. The germline V gene has CDR1 DFQATT and CDR2 SNEGSKA (reference sequence). Trimming cost V 6 bases and J 5 bases, with 13 bases left between them. The CDR3 region has the DNA TGCAGTGCCGGCGCACATGCGGAGACCCAGTACTTC. It translates to CSAGAHAETQYF.

This clonotype was seen a few times. This chain connects TRBV5-1 to TRBJ1-2; perhaps TRBD1 as D (5 bases). Germline CDR1 SGHRS, CDR2 YFSETQ. The V and J ends lost 0 bases and 5 bases respectively, with 11 bases between them. The CDR3 contains 14 residues. The CDR3 spells CASSLDRGGYGYTF. CDR3 in DNA: TGCGCCAGCAGCTTGGATCGGGGGGGATATGGCTACACCTTC.

This clonotype was detected ten times or more. The rearrangement uses TRBV7-9 and TRBJ2-7; 7 bases agree with TRBD2. This CDR3 region has 14 residues. Germline V gene lookup returns CDR1 SEHNR and CDR2 FQNEAQ (reference sequence). The trim removed 4 bases at V and 0 bases at J, leaving 3 bases unmatched. In nucleotides, the CDR3 is TGTGCCAGCAGCTCTAGCGGCAACTCCTACGAGCAGTACTTC. Residues: CASSSSGNSYEQYF.

This clonotype was counted at least ten times. The chain is built from TRBV2 and TRBJ1-1; tentative D call: TRBD1 (6 bases). In germline, CDR1 is SNHLY, CDR2 FYNNEI. V was trimmed by 8 bases and J by 8 bases, leaving 9 bases between them. The CDR3 runs 10 residues. The CDR3 here is CASWTVEAFF. The CDR3 region has the DNA TGTGCCAGCTGGACAGTAGAAGCTTTCTTT.

This clonotype was seen repeatedly, ten times or more. The chain links TRBV3-1 to TRBJ1-2, with unresolved D. The CDR3 spans 14 residues. Trimming stripped 6 bases from V and 3 bases from J, with 14 bases between. CDR1 and CDR2 (germline): LGHDT, YNNKEL (reference sequence). Written as DNA, the CDR3 is TGTGCCAGCAGAGCCTCGACGGGCCACTATGGCTACACCTTC. As protein: CASRASTGHYGYTF. Based on the CDR3 plus reference TRBV3-1 and TRBJ1-2, the full variable domain is DTAVSQTPKYLVTQMGNDKSIKCEQNLGHDTMYWYKQDSKKFLKIMFSYNNKELIINETVPNRFSPKSPDKAHLNLHINSLELGDSAVYFCASRASTGHYGYTFGSGTRLTVV.

Ten or more counts support this clonotype. This rearrangement joins TRBV2 to TRBJ1-6, with D tentatively TRBD1 (6 bases). There are 15 residues in the CDR3. V gave up 6 bases and J gave up 8 bases, with 17 bases separating them. Germline lookup yields CDR1 SNHLY and CDR2 FYNNEI. CDR3 DNA sequence: TGTGCCAGCAGCCCGACAGGAAACGTGGATTCACCCCTCCACTTT. This gives the protein CASSPTGNVDSPLHF.

This clonotype was picked up many times. The chain has TRBV7-9 and TRBJ2-2; D might be TRBD1 (6 bases). Germline V gene data show CDR1 as SEHNR and CDR2 as FQNEAQ (reference sequence). V lost 1 base and J 4 bases, leaving 10 bases between the germline ends. The length of the CDR3 is 15 residues. The CDR3 loop is CASSLGTGSTGELFF. CDR3 sequence (DNA): TGTGCCAGCAGCTTAGGCACAGGGAGCACCGGGGAGCTGTTTTTT. Drawing the rest from reference TRBV7-9 and TRBJ2-2, the complete variable domain is DTGVSQNPRHKITKRGQNVTFRCDPISEHNRLYWYRQTLGQGPEFLTYFQNEAQLEKSRLLSDRFSAERPKGSFSTLEIQRTEQGDSAMYLCASSLGTGSTGELFFGEGSRLTVL.

This clonotype was counted many times. This sequence joins TRBV20-1 and TRBJ1-1; TRBD1 is a possible D gene (5 bases). This CDR3 has 11 amino acids. CDR1 DFQATT and CDR2 SNEGSKA come from the germline V gene (reference sequence). V lost 6 bases, J lost 10 bases, and 15 bases lay in between. CDR3 loop: CSAQPGTRAFF. CDR3 nucleotides: TGCAGTGCCCAACCCGGGACCCGAGCTTTCTTT.

J is TRBJ2-5 and V is TRBV24-1, with 8 bases aligning to TRBD1. The V gene's germline CDR1 is KGHDR and CDR2 SFDVKD. The ends lost 5 bases at V and 0 bases at J; junction bases unmatched: 1. The CDR3 has 14 amino acids. The chain's CDR3 is CATSGQGYQETQYF. CDR3 sequence (DNA): TGTGCCACCAGTGGACAGGGGTACCAAGAGACCCAGTACTTC.

This clonotype was picked up many times. V gene TRBV28 combines with J gene TRBJ2-7, with 10 nucleotides matching TRBD1. This CDR3 region has 15 residues. Germline lookup yields CDR1 MDHEN and CDR2 SYDVKM. The trim removed 6 bases at V and 6 bases at J, leaving 11 bases unmatched. Here the CDR3 DNA reads TGTGCCAGCAGGGCCCGGGACAGGGGAATAGGCGAGCAGTACTTC. Translated, it gives CASRARDRGIGEQYF.

The rearrangement uses TRBV12-3 or TRBV12-4 and TRBJ1-2; TRBD1 matches 8 bases. The CDR3 runs to 14 residues. The ends lost 0 bases at V and 7 bases at J; junction bases unmatched: 4. The CDR3 loop reads CASSLAQGAGGYTF. CDR3 sequence (DNA): TGTGCCAGCAGTTTAGCGCAGGGGGCTGGTGGCTACACCTTC.

V usage is TRBV6-1 and J usage is TRBJ2-7, with 8 positions matching TRBD1. CDR1 is MNHNS, CDR2 SASEGT, per germline. The CDR3 loop spans 12 amino acids. The V segment lost 11 bases and the J segment 5 bases; nucleotides outside the gene matches: 8. In DNA, the CDR3 is TGTGCCTGTTCCAGGGGGCCGGACGAGCAGTACTTC. Encoded protein: CACSRGPDEQYF.

This clonotype has at least ten counts. Here the CDR3 reads CASSQDRRSETQYF. The CDR3 DNA is TGTGCCAGCTCTCAAGACAGGAGGAGTGAGACCCAGTACTTC. V gene TRBV28 combines with J gene TRBJ2-5, with D maybe TRBD1 (6 bases). The CDR3 spans 14 residues. The V end was cut by 8 bases, the J end by 5 bases, with 18 bases between. Per the germline V gene, CDR1 is MDHEN and CDR2 is SYDVKM.

This clonotype has a count of ten or more. This chain joins TRBV6-1 and TRBJ1-5; 8 bases match TRBD1. Germline assignment: CDR1 MNHNS and CDR2 SASEGT. V dropped 6 bases and J dropped 4; count of bases not matched to a gene: 8. The CDR3 totals 15 residues. DNA of the CDR3: TGTGCCAGCAGGCTACCGACAGGGGAGAATCAGCCCCAGCATTTT. It encodes CASRLPTGENQPQHF.

The rearrangement joins TRBV20-1 to TRBJ2-5; D is uncertain. The CDR3 runs 12 residues. Trimming pared 3 bases from V and 3 bases from J, leaving 8 bases between. CDR1 is DFQATT and CDR2 is SNEGSKA in the germline V gene (reference sequence). The CDR3 here is CSASKREETQYF. CDR3 DNA sequence: TGCAGTGCTAGCAAGCGAGAAGAGACCCAGTACTTC.

This clonotype occurred many times. The V and J genes are TRBV24-1 and TRBJ2-3; 7 bases line up with TRBD2. Germline CDR1 and CDR2: KGHDR and SFDVKD. The CDR3 loop spans 16 amino acids. The trim removed 3 bases at V and 1 base at J, leaving 6 bases unmatched. The CDR3 bases are TGTGCCACCAGTGATACGGGGGAGGGGCGCACAGATACGCAGTATTTT. Translated: CATSDTGEGRTDTQYF.

DNA of the CDR3: TGTGCCAGCAGCTTAGGACTCGATTTTGGGGAGCAGTACTTC. This codes for CASSLGLDFGEQYF. V and J are TRBV11-2 and TRBJ2-7; D remains unclear. The CDR3 has 14 residues. Looked up from germline, CDR1 is SGHAT and CDR2 is FQNNGV. With 1 base removed from V and 7 bases from J, the gap between germline ends came to 14 bases.

The chain employs TRBV28 and TRBJ1-1; maybe TRBD1 (6 bases). The V gene lost 4 bases and the J gene lost 0 bases, with 9 bases spanning the gap. CDR1 MDHEN and CDR2 SYDVKM come from the germline V gene. This CDR3 region has 14 residues. Here the CDR3 DNA reads TGTGCCAGCAGTTCCCCAGGGGTGAACACTGAAGCTTTCTTT. This sequence encodes CASSSPGVNTEAFF.

This clonotype was seen ten or more times. The genes are TRBV27 and TRBJ2-5; 7 positions agree with TRBD2. The V gene's germline CDR1 is MNHEY and CDR2 SMNVEV (reference sequence). The CDR3 length is 16 residues. The V segment lost 5 bases and the J segment 0 bases; nucleotides outside the gene matches: 9. CDR3 amino acids: CASSTDRGGYQETQYF. The CDR3 DNA is TGTGCCAGCAGTACGGACCGGGGAGGGTACCAAGAGACCCAGTACTTC.

By frequency in the sample, this clonotype is medium-sized. The chain has TRBV2 and TRBJ1-1; D call uncertain. The V gene lost 9 bases and the J gene lost 1 base, with 6 bases spanning the gap. This CDR3 has 11 residues. Germline V gene data show CDR1 as SNHLY and CDR2 as FYNNEI. This chain's CDR3 is CARKSNTEAFF. CDR3 sequence (DNA): TGTGCCAGAAAATCGAACACTGAAGCTTTCTTT.

This clonotype was seen ten or more times. This chain uses TRBV18 with TRBJ2-5; no reliable D call. CDR3 length equals 14 residues. Germline CDR1 reads KGHSH; CDR2 reads LQKENI. Trimming removed 1 base at V and 1 base at J, with 7 bases between. CDR3 residues: CASSPRYGQETQYF. CDR3 in DNA: TGTGCCAGCTCACCACGGTACGGCCAAGAGACCCAGTACTTC.

The chain employs TRBV7-9 and TRBJ2-4, with a tentative D call TRBD2 (6 bases). The CDR3 extends over 15 amino acids. The germline V and J ends were trimmed by 3 bases and 4 bases, with 13 bases remaining between them. Germline V CDR1 and CDR2: SEHNR, FQNEAQ (reference sequence). CDR3 in amino acids: CASSFGIGGKNIQYF. The CDR3 nucleotides read TGTGCCAGCAGCTTTGGGATTGGAGGGAAAAACATTCAGTACTTC. The full variable domain, in which reference TRBV7-9 and TRBJ2-4 provide the parts outside the CDR3, is DTGVSQNPRHKITKRGQNVTFRCDPISEHNRLYWYRQTLGQGPEFLTYFQNEAQLEKSRLLSDRFSAERPKGSFSTLEIQRTEQGDSAMYLCASSFGIGGKNIQYFGAGTRLSVL.

V is TRBV9 and J is TRBJ2-7; 9 nucleotides agree with TRBD1. Trimming took 4 bases from V and 3 from J; bases not matched to a gene: 8. Germline V gene lookup returns CDR1 SGDLS and CDR2 YYNGEE. This CDR3 contains 15 residues. CDR3 in DNA: TGTGCCAGCAGCCTCGGGACAGGGAGGGACTACGAGCAGTACTTC. Translating it yields CASSLGTGRDYEQYF.

This clonotype was seen ten or more times. This rearrangement joins TRBV28 to TRBJ1-2; the D is unclear. The CDR3 contains 14 residues. CDR1 and CDR2 from the germline V gene are MDHEN and SYDVKM. Trimming shortened V by 6 bases and J by 4 bases, and 15 bases separated the two germline ends. The CDR3 coding sequence is TGTGCCAGCAGCGCAGTGAGGGTTAGCTATGGCTACACCTTC. Translation gives CASSAVRVSYGYTF.

The V call is TRBV29-1, the J call TRBJ1-1, with no clear D. The CDR3 contains 10 residues. Between the trimmed V and J ends, which lost 6 bases and 12 bases, there was a span of 14 bases. Germline CDR1 reads SQVTM; CDR2 reads ANQGSEA. This chain's CDR3 is CSVTDGRPFF. The CDR3 DNA reads as TGCAGCGTCACGGACGGCCGTCCTTTCTTT. The full variable domain, completed using reference TRBV29-1 and TRBJ1-1, is SAVISQKPSRDICQRGTSLTIQCQVDSQVTMMFWYRQQPGQSLTLIATANQGSEATYESGFVIDKFPISRPNLTFSTLTVSNMSPEDSSIYLCSVTDGRPFFGQGTRLTVV.

This clonotype came up many times. The chain recombines TRBV6-1 with TRBJ2-3; D gene ambiguous. V lost 1 base and J lost 9, with 11 bases in between. The germline V gene has CDR1 MNHNS and CDR2 SASEGT. CDR3 length: 13 amino acids. The DNA of the CDR3 is TGTGCCAGCAGTGAAGGAAGCGTAAGGACGCAGTATTTT. The encoded protein is CASSEGSVRTQYF.

This clonotype was detected ten times or more. The rearrangement links TRBV4-1 to TRBJ1-1, with no clear D. CDR3 length equals 15 residues. Trimming pared 2 bases from V and 1 base from J, leaving 11 bases between. Germline CDR1 MGHRA, CDR2 YSYEKL. CDR3 nucleotide sequence: TGCGCCAGCAGCCAACCACGCAGAGGGAACACTGAAGCTTTCTTT. This translates into CASSQPRRGNTEAFF.

V usage is TRBV20-1 and J usage is TRBJ2-7; 10 nucleotides align to TRBD2. V lost 6 bases to trimming and J lost 5 bases; unmatched junction nucleotides: 28. This CDR3 contains 20 residues. Germline loops: CDR1 DFQATT, CDR2 SNEGSKA (reference sequence). The CDR3 reads CSASAGASGSLIYSWDEQYF. As DNA, the CDR3 is TGCAGTGCCTCCGCAGGGGCTAGCGGGAGTTTAATTTATAGTTGGGACGAGCAGTACTTC.